A selection of T cell receptor beta chains follows, all from one sample in a study of T cells after yellow fever vaccination. TCRdb used MiXCR to reprocess the 5' RACE reads, holding one entry per CDR3 protein. This sample has over 150,000 distinct CDR3 sequences, with under 7.5% found just once. The input for sequencing was CD4+ T cells sorted from PBMCs, taken 5 days after the first yellow fever vaccination. Receptors were obtained from a man aged 18 to 29 who received the YFV17D yellow fever vaccine. CDR3s include the opening cysteine and the closing phenylalanine or tryptophan. Part of the rows lack a size; the others show once, few, many or a class for expanded clones.

v_call clone_size cdr3_aa
TRBV7-9 many CASSFGPVPSYEQYF
TRBV12-3/TRBV12-4 . CASSRGRATGELFF
TRBV12-3/TRBV12-4 . CASSLLLSGRGGYTF
TRBV24-1 many CATSTGGSYNEQFF
TRBV11-3 . CASSLGATSGGLSSTDTQYF
TRBV6-5 . CASSPNSPANEKLFF
TRBV3-1 few CASSQPEGNSPLHF
TRBV24-1 few CATSDFIGGANEQFF
TRBV19 many CASSIDRRLTQYF
TRBV24-1 . CATGDPRSQYF
TRBV4-3 . CASSQESPGGRAFF
TRBV7-2 many CASSREGTNTGELFF
TRBV5-1 . CASSLAATSGGYTDTQYF
TRBV29-1 many CSGAGVMGPRSYNEQFF